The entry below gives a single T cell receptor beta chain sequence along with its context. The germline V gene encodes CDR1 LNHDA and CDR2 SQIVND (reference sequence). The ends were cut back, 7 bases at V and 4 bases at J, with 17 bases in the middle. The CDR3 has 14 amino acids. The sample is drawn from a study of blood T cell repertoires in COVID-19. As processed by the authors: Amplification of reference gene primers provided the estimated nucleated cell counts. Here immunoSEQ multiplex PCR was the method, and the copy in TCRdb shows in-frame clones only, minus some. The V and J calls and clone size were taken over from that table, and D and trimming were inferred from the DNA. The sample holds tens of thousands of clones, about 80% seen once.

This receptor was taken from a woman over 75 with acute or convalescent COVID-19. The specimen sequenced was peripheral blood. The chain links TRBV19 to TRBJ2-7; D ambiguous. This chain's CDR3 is CASTVRVGTYEQYF. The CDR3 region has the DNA TGTGCCAGTACCGTCCGGGTAGGAACATACGAGCAGTACTTC.